This T cell receptor beta chain came from a study of cytomegalovirus exposure and HLA in healthy donors. Study-wide results and caveats: As was reported, the classifier diagnosed cytomegalovirus status with high specificity and sensitivity. For most TCR beta V segments, an earlier analysis put the productive rate at about 87% or about 30% of the time. Some segments of the V type, notably TRBV6-2 and TRBV6-3, were excluded as indistinguishable.

It was with 60 Vbeta and 13 Jbeta primers that the PCR ran. Here immunoSEQ multiplex PCR was the method, and the copy in TCRdb shows in-frame clones only, minus some. The sample consists of tens of thousands of clones, approximately 70% of them appearing once. Turning to this clone: Its antigen is undetermined.

V was cut by 5 bases and J by 0 bases, with 8 bases left in between. CDR3 length equals 14 residues. The V gene's germline CDR1 is SGHAT and CDR2 FQNNGV. Source material: PBMCs. The receptor comes from a man aged 60-69 years in good health and CMV-seronegative. The gene calls are TRBV11-2 and TRBJ1-3; D is possibly TRBD1 (5 bases). CDR3 amino acids: CASSRGSSGNTIYF. The CDR3, as DNA: TGTGCCAGCAGCCGGGGGTCCTCTGGAAACACCATATATTTT.